The 26 T cell receptor beta chains reported below all come from one sample, sequenced in a study of Ad26.COV2.S vaccination and SARS-CoV-2 variants. Stated treatment: roughly 20 received Ad26.COV2.S at low or high dose, single or two shots; about five received placebo; per-sample allocation not given. Day 63 after the first vaccine or placebo injection was the time point for sampling. The repertoire was sequenced with immunoSEQ multiplex PCR; TCRdb's copy has only in-frame clones and lacks some. The table has some 350,000 clones, approximately 85% seen once. The sequenced sample was peripheral blood, obtained in a trial of Ad26.COV2.S vaccine versus placebo. The source of these receptors is a person between 18 and 65 years old who received the Ad26.COV2.S COVID-19 vaccine or a placebo.

The rearrangement links TRBV3-1 (or the pseudogene TRBV3-2) to TRBJ2-1; 9 bases agree with TRBD2. Unmatched junction bases numbered 11, after V lost 2 bases and J lost 9 bases. This CDR3 is 16 amino acids long. CDR1 is LGHDT, CDR2 YNNKEL, per germline (reference sequence). The CDR3 coding sequence is TGTGCCAGCAGCCAAACCAGCGCGGGGGGGCCCGGTGAGCAGTTCTTC. Its protein product is CASSQTSAGGPGEQFF.

The chain is built from TRBV5-1 and TRBJ2-7, with a weak D call TRBD2 (5 bases). V lost 0 bases and J 1 base, leaving 14 bases between the germline ends. The CDR3 extends over 16 amino acids. The germline V gene encodes CDR1 SGHRS and CDR2 YFSETQ. DNA for the CDR3: TGCGCCAGCAGCTTGGCCGGCGGGCGGGTATCCTACGAGCAGTACTTC. Encoded protein: CASSLAGGRVSYEQYF.

The genes are TRBV6-2 or TRBV6-3 and TRBJ2-5; TRBD2 matches at 7 bases. Germline CDR1 is MNHEY and CDR2 is SVGEGT. The CDR3 covers 14 residues. V lost 5 bases to trimming and J lost 13 bases; unmatched junction nucleotides: 16. The CDR3 loop is CASSPPGLSGTWYF. The CDR3 DNA sequence: TGTGCCAGCAGTCCCCCGGGACTAAGTGGGACGTGGTACTTC.

V usage is TRBV7-2 and J usage is TRBJ2-1, with 12 nucleotides matching TRBD1. Germline assignment: CDR1 SGHTA and CDR2 FQGNSA. This CDR3 region has 15 residues. After removal of 5 bases from V and 5 bases from J, the junction contained 4 bases not matched to a gene. The CDR3 spells CASSARDRGHNEQFF. CDR3 sequence (DNA): TGTGCCAGCAGCGCAAGGGACAGGGGGCACAATGAGCAGTTCTTC.

This clone was observed once. CDR3 in amino acids: CASSQDGPGSGYEQYF. The DNA of the CDR3 is TGCGCCAGCAGCCAAGATGGCCCGGGATCCGGCTACGAGCAGTACTTC. This rearrangement joins TRBV4-1 to TRBJ2-7; weak D call: TRBD2 (5 bases). This CDR3 comprises 16 residues. Trimming took off 0 bases at V and 3 bases at J, with 15 bases between the two ends. Germline V lookup: CDR1 MGHRA, CDR2 YSYEKL.

The gene calls are TRBV5-4 and TRBJ1-2; TRBD1 matches 11 bases. There are 15 residues in the CDR3. The junction had 9 bases not matched to a gene; V was cut back by 5 bases and J by 6 bases. Per germline, CDR1 SGHNT and CDR2 YYREEE (reference sequence). CDR3 nucleotide sequence: TGTGCCAGCAGAAGAGGACAGGGGGCTTGGGATGGCTACACCTTC. This encodes CASRRGQGAWDGYTF.

The V gene is TRBV15, the J gene TRBJ1-2, with TRBD1 matching over 11 bases. Germline lookup yields CDR1 LNHNV and CDR2 YYDKDF (reference sequence). J was trimmed by 8 bases and V by 3 bases; bases with no gene match: 2. The CDR3 totals 13 residues. CDR3 region: CATSRGQGEGYTF. In DNA form, the CDR3 reads TGTGCCACCAGCAGGGGACAGGGGGAGGGCTACACCTTC. The variable domain in full, with the rest retrieved from reference TRBV15 and TRBJ1-2, is DAMVIQNPRYQVTQFGKPVTLSCSQTLNHNVMYWYQQKSSQAPKLLFHYYDKDFNNEADTPDNFQSRRPNTSFCFLDIRSPGLGDTAMYLCATSRGQGEGYTFGSGTRLTVV.

V is TRBV30 and J is TRBJ2-7, with TRBD1 matching over 7 bases. CDR3 length: 14 amino acids. CDR1 and CDR2 from the germline V gene are GTSNPN and SVGIG (reference sequence). Unmatched junction bases numbered 12, after V lost 3 bases and J lost 7 bases. The CDR3 nucleotides read TGTGCCTGGAGGTCCCCGGGACAGCGTGTTGAGCAGTACTTC. It yields the protein CAWRSPGQRVEQYF.

The chain has TRBV6-1 and TRBJ2-1; either TRBD1 or TRBD2 may fit D (5 bases each). Germline lookup yields CDR1 MNHNS and CDR2 SASEGT. This CDR3 is built from 13 residues. Trimming took 1 base from V and 15 from J, leaving 16 bases between them. The CDR3 protein is CASSEVGVRESFF. The CDR3, as DNA: TGTGCCAGCAGTGAAGTCGGCGTCAGGGAGTCGTTCTTC.

The chain is built from TRBV18 and TRBJ2-7; TRBD1 aligns across 9 bases. CDR1 and CDR2 from the germline V gene are KGHSH and LQKENI. The V segment lost 2 bases and the J segment 7 bases; nucleotides outside the gene matches: 9. The CDR3 is made up of 15 amino acids. CDR3 coding DNA: TGTGCCAGCTCACCATTAGGACAGGGGTCTGGTGAGCAGTACTTC. Translated, it gives CASSPLGQGSGEQYF.

Only a few counts were recorded for this clone. In DNA form, the CDR3 reads TGTGCCAGTAGTCTCCCACAGGGGCGCCAGCCCCAGCATTTT. Its translation is CASSLPQGRQPQHF. This chain links TRBV19 with TRBJ1-5, with 7 positions matching TRBD1. This CDR3 is 14 amino acids long. CDR1 is LNHDA and CDR2 is SQIVND in the germline V gene (reference sequence). J gave up 7 bases and V 5 bases, and 8 bases lay outside the gene matches.

This clone came up a few times. V usage is TRBV6-1 and J usage is TRBJ2-1; 8 bases line up with TRBD2. There are 15 residues in the CDR3. CDR1 is MNHNS, CDR2 SASEGT, per germline. Unmatched junction bases numbered 14, after V lost 7 bases and J lost 9 bases. The DNA of the CDR3 is TGTGCCAGCACGAGGTCCGGGACTAGTTTAATTGAGCAGTTCTTC. Translated: CASTRSGTSLIEQFF.

The chain joins TRBV14 to TRBJ2-7; D remains unclear. This CDR3 is 13 amino acids long. Per the germline V gene, CDR1 is SGHDN and CDR2 is FVKESK. The V end was cut by 1 base, the J end by 3 bases, with 7 bases between. CDR3 residues: CASSQGHGYEQYF. CDR3 nucleotide sequence: TGTGCCAGCAGCCAAGGTCACGGCTACGAGCAGTACTTC.

The chain uses TRBV6-1 and TRBJ1-6; D possibly corresponds to TRBD1 (5 bases). Germline V gene sequence: CDR1 MNHNS, CDR2 SASEGT. Trimming pared 3 bases from V and 9 bases from J, leaving 9 bases between. The CDR3 runs to 13 residues. CDR3 DNA: TGTGCCAGCAGTGACAGGGTAATTTCACCCCTCCACTTT. Translating gives CASSDRVISPLHF.

The DNA for the CDR3 is TGTGCCAGCAGCTTTTCTCGGACTAGCGGGCAAGAGACCCAGTACTTC. Translated, it gives CASSFSRTSGQETQYF. This chain joins TRBV7-2 and TRBJ2-5, with 11 bases that match TRBD2. Germline V gene lookup returns CDR1 SGHTA and CDR2 FQGNSA. J lost 2 bases, V lost 3 bases, and 5 bases had no gene match. The CDR3 is made up of 16 amino acids.

The V call is TRBV11-2, the J call TRBJ2-2; D possibly uses TRBD1 or TRBD2 (7 bases each). V lost 5 bases, J lost 0 bases, and 19 bases lay in between. The length of the CDR3 is 18 residues. The germline V gene has CDR1 SGHAT and CDR2 FQNNGV. The CDR3 here is CASSASGDSLTNTGELFF. CDR3 sequence (DNA): TGTGCCAGCAGCGCCAGCGGGGACAGCCTTACGAACACCGGGGAGCTGTTTTTT.

This clone came up a few times. The chain uses TRBV2 and TRBJ1-3; the D gene is possibly TRBD1 (5 bases). Germline CDR1 SNHLY, CDR2 FYNNEI. Trimming took off 5 bases at V and 0 bases at J, with 11 bases between the two ends. There are 15 residues in the CDR3. The CDR3 DNA follows: TGTGCCAGCAGTCCCCAGGGTGGCTCTGGAAACACCATATATTTT. This translates into CASSPQGGSGNTIYF.

V usage is TRBV6-6 and J usage is TRBJ2-1; 14 nucleotides agree with TRBD2. The CDR3 loop spans 21 amino acids. CDR1 is MNHNY and CDR2 is SVGAGI in the germline V gene (reference sequence). Trimming took 6 bases from V and 1 from J; bases not matched to a gene: 17. The DNA of the CDR3 is TGTGCCAGCAGCTACGCCATCGGGACTAGCGGGGGCCTCCTTTCCTACAATGAGCAGTTCTTC. Its protein product is CASSYAIGTSGGLLSYNEQFF.

V gene TRBV7-8 combines with J gene TRBJ1-5; tentatively, D is TRBD1 (5 bases). Germline values: CDR1 SGHVS, CDR2 FQNEAQ. With 5 bases removed from V and 4 bases from J, the gap between germline ends came to 12 bases. The CDR3 runs to 14 residues. This CDR3 is CASSPRDGNQPQHF. CDR3 nucleotide sequence: TGTGCCAGCAGCCCCCGGGACGGTAATCAGCCCCAGCATTTT.

The CDR3 DNA follows: TGTGCCAGCAGCACGGTCGGGCAGTCGAACACCGGGGAGCTGTTTTTT. The encoded protein is CASSTVGQSNTGELFF. The V gene is TRBV11-3, the J gene TRBJ2-2; D uncertain. The CDR3 spans 16 residues. Germline CDR1 SGHNT, CDR2 YENEEA. V lost 5 bases and J 0 bases, leaving 13 bases between the germline ends.

The rearrangement links TRBV19 to TRBJ2-5; TRBD1 might be the D (5 bases). Germline CDR1 and CDR2: LNHDA and SQIVND (reference sequence). The V and J ends lost 0 bases and 4 bases respectively, with 15 bases between them. CDR3 length: 16 residues. The CDR3 DNA follows: TGTGCCAGTAGTATAGAGGGCGGAAGACAGCTAGAGACCCAGTACTTC. It yields the protein CASSIEGGRQLETQYF.

This chain joins TRBV4-3 and TRBJ2-3, with 9 bases matching TRBD1. After removal of 0 bases from V and 2 bases from J, the junction contained 9 bases not matched to a gene. Germline V lookup: CDR1 LGHNA, CDR2 YSLEER. CDR3 length: 18 amino acids. The CDR3 spells CASSQDNLGQGNTDTQYF. The CDR3 region has the DNA TGCGCCAGCAGCCAAGATAATCTCGGACAGGGGAACACAGATACGCAGTATTTT.

The genes are TRBV7-6 and TRBJ2-7; D is unresolved. CDR3 size: 14 residues. V dropped 2 bases and J dropped 0 bases, with 8 bases sitting between them. Germline CDR1 reads SGHVS; CDR2 reads FNYEAQ. The CDR3 reads CASSLRRNSYEQYF. For the CDR3, the DNA is TGTGCCAGCAGCTTAAGGCGAAACTCCTACGAGCAGTACTTC.

This clone was detected once. V and J are TRBV7-2 and TRBJ2-1; D perhaps matches TRBD2 (6 bases). The CDR3 runs to 14 residues. Trimming left V 4 bases short and J 4 bases short, with 11 bases between. Germline CDR1 SGHTA, CDR2 FQGNSA. CDR3 amino acids: CASSYDGGYNEQFF. In nucleotides, the CDR3 is TGTGCCAGCAGCTATGACGGGGGATACAATGAGCAGTTCTTC. Full variable domain (remainder filled in from reference TRBV7-2 and TRBJ2-1): GAGVSQSPSNKVTEKGKDVELRCDPISGHTALYWYRQSLGQGLEFLIYFQGNSAPDKSGLPSDRFSAERTGGSVSTLTIQRTQQEDSAVYLCASSYDGGYNEQFFGPGTRLTVL.

J is TRBJ2-1 and V is TRBV28, with 10 bases aligning to TRBD2. CDR3 length equals 17 residues. Germline V gives CDR1 MDHEN, CDR2 SYDVKM. Trimming took 1 base from V and 1 from J; bases not matched to a gene: 4. The CDR3 loop is CASSLYGLAESYNEQFF. DNA for the CDR3: TGTGCCAGCAGTTTATACGGACTAGCGGAATCCTACAATGAGCAGTTCTTC. The complete variable domain, with remaining parts taken from reference TRBV28 and TRBJ2-1, reads DVKVTQSSRYLVKRTGEKVFLECVQDMDHENMFWYRQDPGLGLRLIYFSYDVKMKEKGDIPEGYSVSREKKERFSLILESASTNQTSMYLCASSLYGLAESYNEQFFGPGTRLTVL.

V gene TRBV14 combines with J gene TRBJ2-1; 9 bases match TRBD1. The CDR3 consists of 14 residues. From germline, CDR1 is SGHDN and CDR2 FVKESK. V trimming: 4 bases; J trimming: 8 bases; junction bases outside the gene matches: 6. The CDR3 here is CASSRGQGSYEQFF. The CDR3 DNA sequence: TGTGCCAGCAGCCGCGGACAGGGGAGCTATGAGCAGTTCTTC.